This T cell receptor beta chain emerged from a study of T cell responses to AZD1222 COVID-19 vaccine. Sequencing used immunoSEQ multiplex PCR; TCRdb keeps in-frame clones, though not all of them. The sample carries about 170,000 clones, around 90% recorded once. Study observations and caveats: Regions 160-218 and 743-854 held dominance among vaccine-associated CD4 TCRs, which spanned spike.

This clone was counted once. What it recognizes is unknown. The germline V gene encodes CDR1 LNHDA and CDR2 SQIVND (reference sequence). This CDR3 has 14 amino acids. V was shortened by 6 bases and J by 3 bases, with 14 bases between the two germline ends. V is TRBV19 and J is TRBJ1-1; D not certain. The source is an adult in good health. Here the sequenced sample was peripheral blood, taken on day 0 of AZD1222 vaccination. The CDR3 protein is CASSLFTGDTEAFF. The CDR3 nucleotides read TGTGCCAGTAGCCTTTTCACTGGGGACACTGAAGCTTTCTTT.